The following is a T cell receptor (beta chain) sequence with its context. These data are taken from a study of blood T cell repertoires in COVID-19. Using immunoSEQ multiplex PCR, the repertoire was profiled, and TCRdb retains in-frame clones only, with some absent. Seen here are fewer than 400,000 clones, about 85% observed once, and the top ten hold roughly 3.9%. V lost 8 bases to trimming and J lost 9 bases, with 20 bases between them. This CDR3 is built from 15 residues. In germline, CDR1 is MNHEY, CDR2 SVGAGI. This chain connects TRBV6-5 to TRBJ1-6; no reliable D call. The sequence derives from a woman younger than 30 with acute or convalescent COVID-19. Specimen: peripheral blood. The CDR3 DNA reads TGTGCCAGCCAAGACTGGCCTCCAATTGGTTCACCCCTCCACTTT. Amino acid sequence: CASQDWPPIGSPLHF.